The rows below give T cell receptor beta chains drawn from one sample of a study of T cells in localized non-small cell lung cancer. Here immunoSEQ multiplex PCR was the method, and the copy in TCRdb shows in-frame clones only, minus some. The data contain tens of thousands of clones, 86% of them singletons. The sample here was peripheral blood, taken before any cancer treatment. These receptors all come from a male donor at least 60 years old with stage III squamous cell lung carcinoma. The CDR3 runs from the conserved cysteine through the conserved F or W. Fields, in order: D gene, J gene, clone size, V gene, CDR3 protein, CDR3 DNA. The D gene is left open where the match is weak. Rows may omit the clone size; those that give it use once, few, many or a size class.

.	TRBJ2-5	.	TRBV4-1	CASSQGDTSWGQYF	TGCGCCAGCAGCCAAGGGGACACCTCCTGGGGCCAGTACTTC
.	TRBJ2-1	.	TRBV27	CASSFHGQGNEQFF	TGTGCCAGCAGTTTCCACGGTCAGGGTAATGAGCAGTTCTTC
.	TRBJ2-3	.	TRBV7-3	CASSLRGMSTDTQYF	TGTGCCAGCAGCCTACGTGGGATGAGCACAGATACGCAGTATTTT
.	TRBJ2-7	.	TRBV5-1	CASSPEGSAAYEQYF	TGCGCCAGCAGCCCCGAGGGGTCCGCAGCCTACGAGCAGTACTTC
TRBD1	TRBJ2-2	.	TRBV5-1	CASSLRQGNTGELFF	TGCGCCAGCAGCTTACGACAGGGAAACACCGGGGAGCTGTTTTTT
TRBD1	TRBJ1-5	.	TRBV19	CASSIGTGDQPQHF	TGTGCCAGTAGTATCGGGACAGGGGATCAGCCCCAGCATTTT
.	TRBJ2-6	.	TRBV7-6	CASSRRGSGANVLTF	TGTGCCAGCAGCCGCCGGGGCTCTGGGGCCAACGTCCTGACTTTC
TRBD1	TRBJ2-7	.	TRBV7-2	CASSSQYRGTSLGHEQYF	TGTGCCAGCAGCTCACAATACAGGGGTACCTCCCTGGGCCACGAGCAGTACTTC
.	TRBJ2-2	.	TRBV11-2	CASSTYGAGELFF	TGTGCCAGCAGCACCTACGGGGCCGGGGAGCTGTTTTTT
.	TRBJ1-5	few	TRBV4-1	CASSHLGREQPQHF	TGCGCCAGCAGCCACCTTGGGAGGGAACAGCCCCAGCATTTT
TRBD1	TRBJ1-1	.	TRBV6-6	CASRGQGAYTEAFF	TGTGCCAGCAGGGGACAGGGGGCATACACTGAAGCTTTCTTT
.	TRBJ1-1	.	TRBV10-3	CAISESELSEAFF	TGTGCCATCAGTGAGTCGGAACTGTCGGAAGCTTTCTTT
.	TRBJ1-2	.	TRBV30	CAWSFGSSEGYTF	TGTGCCTGGAGCTTCGGCAGCTCCGAGGGCTACACCTTC
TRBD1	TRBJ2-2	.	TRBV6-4	CASSDRGLNTGELFF	TGTGCCAGCAGTGACAGGGGGCTCAACACCGGGGAGCTGTTTTTT
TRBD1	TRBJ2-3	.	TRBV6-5	CASSYALGQGADTQYF	TGTGCCAGCAGTTACGCCTTAGGACAGGGAGCAGATACGCAGTATTTT
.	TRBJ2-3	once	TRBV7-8	CASSFSANTDTQYF	TGTGCCAGCAGCTTTAGCGCTAACACAGATACGCAGTATTTT
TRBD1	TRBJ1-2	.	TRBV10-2	CASRGQINYGYTF	TGCGCCAGCAGGGGACAGATAAACTATGGCTACACCTTC
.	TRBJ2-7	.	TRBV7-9	CASSSLTWGSEQYF	TGTGCCAGCAGCTCCCTCACTTGGGGGAGCGAGCAGTACTTC
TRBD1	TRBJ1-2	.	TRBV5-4	CASSYPDRANYGYTF	TGTGCCAGCAGCTACCCGGACAGGGCTAACTATGGCTACACCTTC
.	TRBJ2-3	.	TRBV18	CASSLYSAGTDTQYF	TGTGCCAGCTCCTTGTATTCAGCGGGCACAGATACGCAGTATTTT
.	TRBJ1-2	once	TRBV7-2	CASSFRGLGGYTF	TGTGCCAGCAGCTTTCGGGGGTTAGGTGGCTACACCTTC
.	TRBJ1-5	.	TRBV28	CASSFLQVLLQPQHF	TGTGCCAGCAGTTTCTTACAGGTGTTATTACAGCCCCAGCATTTT
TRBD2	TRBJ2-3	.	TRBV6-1	CASRGFAGGTDTQYF	TGTGCCAGCAGGGGTTTCGCGGGAGGCACAGATACGCAGTATTTT
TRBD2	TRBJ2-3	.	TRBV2	CASRSGTSSLRVTQYF	TGTGCCAGCAGATCCGGGACTAGCAGCCTCAGGGTTACGCAGTATTTT
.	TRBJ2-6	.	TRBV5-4	CASSPDTSGANVLTF	TGTGCCAGCAGCCCGGACACCTCTGGGGCCAACGTCCTGACTTTC
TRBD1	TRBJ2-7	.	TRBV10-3	CAVHTGASYEQYF	TGTGCCGTCCACACAGGGGCCTCCTACGAGCAGTACTTC
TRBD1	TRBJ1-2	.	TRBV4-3	CASSQAQGVPRYTF	TGCGCCAGCAGCCAAGCACAGGGGGTACCCCGATACACCTTC
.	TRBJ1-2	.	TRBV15	CATSRETVLYGYTF	TGTGCCACCAGCAGAGAGACAGTTCTCTATGGCTACACCTTC
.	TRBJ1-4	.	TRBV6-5	CASSYSVQVSNEKLFF	TGTGCCAGCAGTTACTCGGTACAGGTCTCTAATGAAAAACTGTTTTTT
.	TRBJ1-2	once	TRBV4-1	CASSQDGGYGYGYTF	TGCGCCAGCAGCCAAGATGGGGGATACGGGTATGGCTACACCTTC
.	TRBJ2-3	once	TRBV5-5	CAGGRSLREATDTQYF	TGTGCCGGCGGTAGAAGCCTTAGGGAAGCCACAGATACGCAGTATTTT
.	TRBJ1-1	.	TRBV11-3	CASSHGGMNTEAFF	TGTGCCAGCAGCCACGGTGGGATGAACACTGAAGCTTTCTTT
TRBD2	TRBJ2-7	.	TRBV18	CASSPPGLAGFEQYF	TGTGCCAGCTCACCCCCGGGACTAGCGGGGTTCGAGCAGTACTTC
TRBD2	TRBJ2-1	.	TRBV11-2	CASSFRGGAREFF	TGTGCCAGCAGCTTTCGGGGGGGGGCCCGGGAGTTCTTC
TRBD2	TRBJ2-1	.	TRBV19	CASRVAGVGNEQFF	TGTGCCAGTAGGGTAGCGGGAGTGGGCAATGAGCAGTTCTTC
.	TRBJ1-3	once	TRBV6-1	CAGQTGSSGNTIYF	TGTGCCGGACAGACAGGAAGCTCTGGAAACACCATATATTTT
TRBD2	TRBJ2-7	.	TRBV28	CATTGGSSYEQYF	TGTGCCACCACGGGGGGGAGCTCCTACGAGCAGTACTTC
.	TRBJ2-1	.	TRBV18	CASSLQLRVDNEQFF	TGTGCCAGCTCACTACAGCTCCGAGTAGACAATGAGCAGTTCTTC
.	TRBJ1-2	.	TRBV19	CASSDSGVYGYTF	TGTGCCAGTAGTGACAGTGGGGTCTATGGCTACACCTTC
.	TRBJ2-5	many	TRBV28	CASTPPRGTQYF	TGTGCCAGCACCCCCCCTCGGGGGACCCAGTACTTC
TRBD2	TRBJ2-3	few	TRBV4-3	CASSRGGRTSAIHSTDTQYF	TGCGCCAGCAGCCGGGGGGGCCGGACTAGCGCTATCCATAGCACAGATACGCAGTATTTT
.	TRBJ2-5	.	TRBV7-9	CASRPPSPPGPKETQYF	TGTGCCAGCAGACCACCCTCCCCACCGGGACCGAAAGAGACCCAGTACTTC
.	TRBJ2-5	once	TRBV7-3	CASSLLGEGETQYF	TGTGCCAGCAGCTTACTGGGGGAAGGGGAGACCCAGTACTTC
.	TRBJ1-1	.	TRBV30	CAWSDGNTEAFF	TGTGCCTGGAGTGATGGGAACACTGAAGCTTTCTTT
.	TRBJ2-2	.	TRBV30	CAWSVKGGWAGELFF	TGTGCCTGGAGTGTGAAAGGAGGATGGGCCGGGGAGCTGTTTTTT
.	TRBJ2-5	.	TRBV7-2	CASSPRRVLIETQYF	TGTGCCAGCAGCCCTAGGCGGGTTTTGATAGAGACCCAGTACTTC
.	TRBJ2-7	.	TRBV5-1	CASRLGDGGLREQYF	TGCGCCAGCAGATTGGGGGACGGTGGCTTGAGGGAGCAGTACTTC
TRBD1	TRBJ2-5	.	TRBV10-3	CAISGGTGLEETQYF	TGTGCCATCAGTGGGGGGACAGGGTTAGAAGAGACCCAGTACTTC
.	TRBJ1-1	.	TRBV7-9	CASEFWRENTEAFF	TGTGCCAGCGAGTTTTGGCGCGAGAACACTGAAGCTTTCTTT
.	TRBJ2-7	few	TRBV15	CATSRDREYEQYF	TGTGCCACCAGCAGAGATAGGGAGTACGAGCAGTACTTC
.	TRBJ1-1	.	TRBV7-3	CASSFTKNTEAFF	TGTGCCAGCAGCTTCACAAAGAACACTGAAGCTTTCTTT
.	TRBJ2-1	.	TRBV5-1	CASSSSRGSSYNEQFF	TGCGCCAGCAGCTCCTCCCGGGGGAGCTCCTACAATGAGCAGTTCTTC
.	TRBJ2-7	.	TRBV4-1	CASSQFRTAAVREQYF	TGCGCCAGCAGCCAATTTAGGACAGCCGCCGTCCGCGAGCAGTACTTC
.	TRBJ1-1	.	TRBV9	CASSAGDGNTEAFF	TGTGCCAGCAGCGCTGGGGACGGGAACACTGAAGCTTTCTTT
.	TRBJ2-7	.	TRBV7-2	CASSLISGDTYEQYF	TGTGCCAGCAGCTTGATCAGCGGGGACACCTACGAGCAGTACTTC
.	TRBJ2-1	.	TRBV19	CASTPAANYNEQFF	TGTGCCAGTACCCCAGCGGCGAACTACAATGAGCAGTTCTTC
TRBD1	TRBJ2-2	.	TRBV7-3	CASSKISLLTGDAGELFF	TGTGCCAGCAGCAAGATATCGCTCCTTACAGGGGACGCCGGGGAGCTGTTTTTT
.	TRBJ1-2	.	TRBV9	CASSEQGRGPYYGYTF	TGTGCCAGCAGCGAACAGGGTCGCGGACCGTACTATGGCTACACCTTC
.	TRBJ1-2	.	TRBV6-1	CASSEVWDGSYTF	TGTGCCAGCAGTGAGGTTTGGGACGGGAGCTACACCTTC
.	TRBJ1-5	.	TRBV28	CASDRVNSNQPQHF	TGTGCCAGCGACCGGGTAAATAGCAATCAGCCCCAGCATTTT